The rows below give T cell receptor beta chains drawn from one sample of a study of OX40 agonist ivuxolimab in advanced cancers. Using immunoSEQ multiplex PCR, the repertoire was profiled, and TCRdb retains in-frame clones only, with some absent. The table lists 50,000 or so clones, 85% of them singletons, with 20% in the top ten. The sample was CD4+ or CD8+ T cells sorted from blood, taken in a trial of the OX40 agonist ivuxolimab. The receptor source for this set is an adult with an advanced solid tumor such as melanoma, head and neck, liver or kidney cancer. The CDR3 runs from the conserved cysteine through the conserved F or W. The D gene is left open where the match is weak. Some rows have no size entry. The others give once, few or many, or a class for an expanded clone.

cdr3_length,j_call,v_call,d_call,clone_size,cdr3_nt,cdr3_aa
16,TRBJ2-1,TRBV14,TRBD2,.,TGTGCCAGCAGCCAACATGGGGGGGTCTCCTACAATGAGCAGTTCTTC,CASSQHGGVSYNEQFF
15,TRBJ2-7,TRBV9,.,.,TGTGCCAGCAGCGTTGAGGGCCGCGGCTCCTACGAGCAGTACTTC,CASSVEGRGSYEQYF
13,TRBJ2-7,TRBV10-3,TRBD1,.,TGTGCCAGCCGGGACAGGGAGGGGAACGAGCAGTACTTC,CASRDREGNEQYF
14,TRBJ1-1,TRBV10-3,.,.,TGTGCCATCAGTGAGTCTCCGGGGTACGATGAAGCTTTCTTT,CAISESPGYDEAFF
14,TRBJ2-1,TRBV7-3,.,.,TGTGCCAGCAGATCGGCGAGCTCCTACAATGAGCAGTTCTTC,CASRSASSYNEQFF
13,TRBJ1-5,TRBV19,.,.,TGTGCCAGTGACAACAGGGGCAATCAGCCCCAGCATTTT,CASDNRGNQPQHF
15,TRBJ2-7,TRBV7-7,.,.,TGTGCCAGCAGCAAGGGACTTCCAAGCTCCTACGAGCAGTACTTC,CASSKGLPSSYEQYF
17,TRBJ2-1,TRBV7-9,.,.,TGTGCCAGCAGCTTAGAACCCCTGCGGGAACCGAGAAGGGAGCAGTTCTTC,CASSLEPLREPRREQFF
14,TRBJ2-2,TRBV6-1,TRBD1,.,TGTGCCAGCAGTGGAGACAGGGACACCGGGGAGCTGTTTTTT,CASSGDRDTGELFF
12,TRBJ2-7,TRBV2,.,.,TGTGCCAGCAGTGAGGCAGGGTACGAGCAGTACTTC,CASSEAGYEQYF
13,TRBJ1-1,TRBV5-5,.,.,TGTGCCAGCAGCTTGCTGGTAAGCTCAGAAGCTTTCTTT,CASSLLVSSEAFF
11,TRBJ2-2,TRBV29-1,.,.,TGCAGCGTTGAGAAGACCGGGGAGCTGTTTTTT,CSVEKTGELFF
14,TRBJ2-3,TRBV4-3,.,.,TGCGCCAGCAGCCAAAACCAGGGCTCGAGGACGCAGTATTTT,CASSQNQGSRTQYF
14,TRBJ1-1,TRBV4-1,TRBD1,once,TGCGCCAGCAGTCTTGGACAGGGGCCCACTGAAGCTTTCTTT,CASSLGQGPTEAFF
14,TRBJ2-7,TRBV6-1,.,.,TGTGCCAGCAGTGTGGCGTCGAGCTCCTACGAGCAGTACTTC,CASSVASSSYEQYF
15,TRBJ2-3,TRBV11-2,.,.,TGTGCCAGCAGCTGGGGCGCGGGGAGCACAGATACGCAGTATTTT,CASSWGAGSTDTQYF
13,TRBJ2-3,TRBV19,.,.,TGTGCCAGTAGTATGTGGCAGACAGATACGCAGTATTTT,CASSMWQTDTQYF
17,TRBJ2-1,TRBV28,.,.,TGTGCCAGCAGTTTTGTTGCCCGGACTACGAGCTACAATGAGCAGTTCTTC,CASSFVARTTSYNEQFF
13,TRBJ1-2,TRBV28,.,.,TGTGCCAGCAGTCCCCGCGAGTTCTATGGCTACACCTTC,CASSPREFYGYTF
14,TRBJ2-1,TRBV5-6,TRBD1,.,TGTGCCAGCAACCAGGACAGGAGCCACAATGAGCAGTTCTTC,CASNQDRSHNEQFF
11,TRBJ1-1,TRBV4-1,.,few,TGCGCCAGCAGCCATCAACAAGAAGCTTTCTTT,CASSHQQEAFF
14,TRBJ1-5,TRBV9,.,.,TGTGCCAGCAGCGTAGGACCGGGCAATCAGCCCCAGCATTTT,CASSVGPGNQPQHF
12,TRBJ1-1,TRBV19,.,.,TGTGCCAGTCGGGGGGGATCCATTGAAGCTTTCTTT,CASRGGSIEAFF
15,TRBJ1-4,TRBV7-8,TRBD1,.,TGTGCCAGCAGCTTAGAAGGGACAGGGGATGAAAAACTGTTTTTT,CASSLEGTGDEKLFF
13,TRBJ2-3,TRBV19,.,once,TGTGCCAGTAGTTGGACGGGCACAGATACGCAGTATTTT,CASSWTGTDTQYF
13,TRBJ2-1,TRBV6-5,.,.,TGTGCCAGCAGTTACAAACTTTACAATGAGCAGTTCTTC,CASSYKLYNEQFF
12,TRBJ2-3,TRBV5-4,.,.,TGTGCCAGCAGCTTGGCCATCGATACGCAGTATTTT,CASSLAIDTQYF
13,TRBJ1-1,TRBV27,.,.,TGTGCCAGCAACGGGGGGCCTAGCACTGAAGCTTTCTTT,CASNGGPSTEAFF
15,TRBJ2-1,TRBV9,TRBD2,.,TGTGCCAGCAGCGTAGGCGGGGGGGCCTACAATGAGCAGTTCTTC,CASSVGGGAYNEQFF
11,TRBJ2-2,TRBV4-1,.,.,TGCGCCAGCAGCATGGGGACAGAGCTGTTTTTT,CASSMGTELFF
14,TRBJ1-2,TRBV27,.,.,TGTGCCAGCAGTGCCACAGGGCGTGGAGTTGGCTACACCTTC,CASSATGRGVGYTF
15,TRBJ2-1,TRBV4-1,TRBD2,.,TGCGCCAGCAGCCGATCAAGCGGGGGGGCCCCTGAGCAGTTCTTC,CASSRSSGGAPEQFF
15,TRBJ1-4,TRBV2,TRBD1,.,TGTGCCAGCAGGACAGGGAAATCAACTAATGAAAAACTGTTTTTT,CASRTGKSTNEKLFF
15,TRBJ1-5,TRBV4-3,TRBD1,.,TGCGCCAGCAGCCAAGACAGGGGGCGCGATCAGCCCCAGCATTTT,CASSQDRGRDQPQHF
15,TRBJ1-1,TRBV6-5,.,.,TGTGCCAGCAGTTATTTCCCTGATTTGAACACTGAAGCTTTCTTT,CASSYFPDLNTEAFF
14,TRBJ1-5,TRBV19,.,once,TGTGCCAGTAGTATATGGCAGGGTGACCAGCCCCAGCATTTT,CASSIWQGDQPQHF
14,TRBJ1-6,TRBV6-4,.,.,TGTGCCAGCAGTGCCAGGGCGGAAGCTTCACCCCTCCACTTT,CASSARAEASPLHF
15,TRBJ1-2,TRBV4-3,.,.,TGCGCCAGCAGCCAAGATGGCGGCGCTATTCTTGGCTACACCTTC,CASSQDGGAILGYTF
14,TRBJ2-3,TRBV27,.,.,TGTGCCAGCAGTTTATTTGACCCCACAGATACGCAGTATTTT,CASSLFDPTDTQYF
15,TRBJ1-4,TRBV19,.,.,TGTGCCAGTAGTGGATCCGGGCCAAGGGTGGAAAAACTGTTTTTT,CASSGSGPRVEKLFF
14,TRBJ1-2,TRBV4-1,.,.,TGCGCCAGCAGCCAAGGCGGGTCTTACTATGGCTACACCTTC,CASSQGGSYYGYTF
14,TRBJ2-1,TRBV5-1,.,.,TGCGCCAGCAGCCCACTAGGTTGGGGCGATGAGCAGTTCTTC,CASSPLGWGDEQFF
15,TRBJ2-5,TRBV6-1,TRBD1,.,TGTGCCAGCAGTGCCCGGGACAGGGGGCAGGAGACCCAGTACTTC,CASSARDRGQETQYF
15,TRBJ2-3,TRBV7-7,TRBD1,.,TGTGCCAGCAGCACCGGACAGGGAACTACAGATACGCAGTATTTT,CASSTGQGTTDTQYF
13,TRBJ2-1,TRBV6-5,.,.,TGTGCCAGCAGTTACTCGAAAGGGGCTGAGCAGTTCTTC,CASSYSKGAEQFF